The 15 T cell receptor beta chains presented below share a single source sample, sequenced in a study of T cells in Graves' hyperthyroidism and ophthalmopathy. Amplification targeted TCR beta CDR3 regions from RNA transcripts. HTBI primers were the set used in a first-round RT-PCR of the TCR CDR3. TCRdb analysed the multiplex PCR reads with MiXCR anew, one entry per CDR3 protein. Of 600,000 to 650,000 distinct CDR3 sequences listed, around 16% are singletons. Sequencing was done on a sample of blood. The receptors stem from a woman in her twenties or thirties with Graves' hyperthyroidism.

This clonotype appeared many times. The rearrangement uses TRBV2 and TRBJ2-3, with 14 bases fitting TRBD2. J was trimmed by 6 bases and V by 3 bases; bases with no gene match: 2. This CDR3 has 15 residues. Germline CDR1 SNHLY, CDR2 FYNNEI. CDR3 DNA sequence: TGTGCCAGCAGTGAGACTAGCGGGAGGGCGGATACGCAGTATTTT. This codes for CASSETSGRADTQYF.

There are many counts of this clonotype. The chain links TRBV27 to TRBJ2-7, with D unclear. Germline V gene sequence: CDR1 MNHEY, CDR2 SMNVEV (reference sequence). Trimming cost V 4 bases and J 2 bases, with 9 bases left between them. The CDR3 runs 13 residues. The CDR3 is CASSWRRTYEQYF. CDR3 DNA: TGTGCCAGCAGTTGGAGACGGACCTACGAGCAGTACTTC.

Ten or more counts support this clonotype. The chain couples TRBV6-1 to TRBJ1-3; the D is unclear. The CDR3 spans 12 residues. Germline CDR1 reads MNHNS; CDR2 reads SASEGT. Trimming took 2 bases from V and 4 from J, leaving 3 bases between them. This CDR3 reads CASSENGNTIYF. The CDR3 region has the DNA TGTGCCAGCAGTGAAAACGGAAACACCATATATTTT.

This clonotype appeared a few times. The rearrangement joins TRBV4-1 to TRBJ2-3; D perhaps matches TRBD2 (5 bases). Trimming shortened V by 3 bases and J by 0 bases, and 13 bases separated the two germline ends. CDR1 MGHRA and CDR2 YSYEKL come from the germline V gene. The CDR3 length is 16 residues. The CDR3 spells CASSHKRLASTDTQYF. CDR3 nucleotide sequence: TGCGCCAGCAGCCACAAGAGGCTAGCAAGCACAGATACGCAGTATTTT.

This clonotype was detected a few times. The chain is built from TRBV11-2 and TRBJ2-7, with 11 bases identical to TRBD1. CDR1 is SGHAT and CDR2 is FQNNGV in the germline V gene. The V gene end was trimmed by 5 bases and the J gene end by 7 bases; junction bases not matched to a gene: 10. CDR3 length: 15 amino acids. CDR3 sequence reads: CASSAPGQGDEEQYF. CDR3 sequence (DNA): TGTGCCAGCAGCGCCCCGGGACAGGGGGACGAGGAGCAGTACTTC.

The CDR3 nucleotides read TGCAGCGTTCCAGGGGGACACTACGAGCAGTACTTC. Its translation is CSVPGGHYEQYF. This sequence joins TRBV29-1 and TRBJ2-7, with 7 bases that match TRBD1. The CDR3 contains 12 residues. Losses at the gene ends were 5 bases for V and 3 bases for J; bases not matched to a gene: 4. From germline, CDR1 is SQVTM and CDR2 ANQGSEA.

This clonotype was counted a few times. The V call is TRBV10-3, the J call TRBJ1-5; possibly TRBD1 for D (5 bases). This CDR3 has 14 residues. Germline V gene sequence: CDR1 ENHRY, CDR2 SYGVKD. Trimming cost V 3 bases and J 11 bases, with 17 bases left between them. CDR3 nucleotide sequence: TGTGCCATCAGTGATAATGGGGCTCAATTGGCCCAGCATTTT. Its protein product is CAISDNGAQLAQHF.

This CDR3 reads CSAREGRSVSSYNEQFF. CDR3 in DNA: TGCAGTGCTAGAGAGGGACGGAGCGTCAGCTCCTACAATGAGCAGTTCTTC. This chain uses TRBV20-1 with TRBJ2-1; D is possibly TRBD1 or TRBD2 (5 bases each). The CDR3 runs to 17 residues. V was trimmed by 0 bases and J by 0 bases, leaving 15 bases between them. Germline CDR1 is DFQATT and CDR2 is SNEGSKA (reference sequence).

This clonotype was picked up many times. V and J are TRBV7-2 and TRBJ1-2; the match to TRBD1 covers 11 bases. CDR1 and CDR2 (germline): SGHTA, FQGNSA. The V and J ends lost 4 bases and 4 bases, in that order; junction bases with no gene match: 2. The CDR3 is 14 residues long. CDR3 residues: CASSSDRGPYGYTF. CDR3 coding DNA: TGTGCCAGCAGCTCGGACAGGGGGCCCTATGGCTACACCTTC.

This clonotype was detected a few times. The rearrangement joins TRBV20-1 to TRBJ2-3, with D maybe TRBD2 (6 bases). Trimming left V 5 bases short and J 2 bases short, with 17 bases between. This CDR3 comprises 15 residues. The germline V gene has CDR1 DFQATT and CDR2 SNEGSKA (reference sequence). The CDR3 DNA reads TGCAGTGCTCGGGGTCGGGAGACTAACACAGATACGCAGTATTTT. Translation gives CSARGRETNTDTQYF.

Comments on this clonotype: This may be a read error: a much more frequent sequence differs by one nucleotide. The V call is TRBV4-1, the J call TRBJ2-7; D assignment may be TRBD1 or TRBD2 (5 bases each). From germline, CDR1 is MGHRA and CDR2 YSYEKL. This CDR3 comprises 14 residues. V gave up 0 bases and J gave up 1 base, with 7 bases separating them. CDR3: CASSQDGGSYEQYF. The CDR3, as DNA: TGCGCCAGCAGCCAAGATGGGGGATCCTACGAGCAGTACTTC.

In this sample, this clonotype turned up many times. This chain links TRBV28 with TRBJ1-5; 10 bases line up with TRBD1. This CDR3 has 15 residues. CDR1 MDHEN and CDR2 SYDVKM come from the germline V gene. V was clipped by 3 bases and J by 4 bases; unmatched bases: 3. CDR3 nucleotides: TGTGCCAGCAGTTTGACAGGGGGCTATAATCAGCCCCAGCATTTT. This gives the protein CASSLTGGYNQPQHF. Based on the CDR3 plus reference TRBV28 and TRBJ1-5, the full variable domain is DVKVTQSSRYLVKRTGEKVFLECVQDMDHENMFWYRQDPGLGLRLIYFSYDVKMKEKGDIPEGYSVSREKKERFSLILESASTNQTSMYLCASSLTGGYNQPQHFGDGTRLSIL.

The V and J genes are TRBV15 and TRBJ1-2, with 10 bases lining up with TRBD1. V was clipped by 0 bases and J by 6 bases; unmatched bases: 1. Germline V gives CDR1 LNHNV, CDR2 YYDKDF (reference sequence). The CDR3 is 14 residues long. The CDR3 protein is CATSRDGTGDGYTF. CDR3 coding DNA: TGTGCCACCAGCAGAGACGGGACAGGGGATGGCTACACCTTC.

CDR3: CASSSIPSVSYEQYF. CDR3 nucleotide sequence: TGTGCCAGCAGCTCCATTCCTAGCGTCTCCTACGAGCAGTACTTC. The J gene is TRBJ2-7, the V gene TRBV7-9; D is perhaps TRBD2 (6 bases). This CDR3 contains 15 residues. The V gene's germline CDR1 is SEHNR and CDR2 FQNEAQ (reference sequence). The ends were cut back, 4 bases at V and 0 bases at J, with 13 bases in the middle. Drawing the rest from reference TRBV7-9 and TRBJ2-7, the complete variable domain is DTGVSQNPRHKITKRGQNVTFRCDPISEHNRLYWYRQTLGQGPEFLTYFQNEAQLEKSRLLSDRFSAERPKGSFSTLEIQRTEQGDSAMYLCASSSIPSVSYEQYFGPGTRLTVT.

This clonotype was seen repeatedly, ten times or more. V and J are TRBV11-1 and TRBJ2-3; TRBD1 is a possible D gene (6 bases). Germline-derived CDR1 and CDR2 are SGHAT and FQDESV (reference sequence). The CDR3 extends over 16 amino acids. Trimming took off 1 base at V and 2 bases at J, with 13 bases between the two ends. The CDR3 bases are TGTGCCAGCAGCTTAGTGGGGGCGACAGCCACAGATACGCAGTATTTT. It is translated as CASSLVGATATDTQYF.